These T cell receptor beta chains were read from a single sample in a study of blood T cell repertoires in COVID-19. The protocol was immunoSEQ multiplex PCR, while the TCRdb copy is restricted to in-frame clones and leaves out a portion. The sample lists just under 90,000 clones, roughly nine tenths occurring once. Sequencing used peripheral blood. These receptors all stem from a man aged 55 to 70 with acute or convalescent COVID-19. Each CDR3 is given with its conserved first and last residue. Each record gives: clone size, J gene, V gene, D gene, CDR3 protein, CDR3 DNA. A D gene is named only where the DNA matches it firmly. A clone size is listed for some rows: how often the clone was seen (once, few, many), or a class if it is expanded.

>NA|TRBJ2-1|TRBV7-2|TRBD1
CASSLMGQLNNEQFF
TGTGCCAGCAGCTTAATGGGACAGCTAAACAATGAGCAGTTCTTC
>NA|TRBJ1-5|TRBV6-2/TRBV6-3|NA
CASSGAGGSSNQPQHF
TGTGCCAGCAGCGGGGCCGGGGGGTCAAGCAATCAGCCCCAGCATTTT
>NA|TRBJ2-7|TRBV11-3|TRBD1
CASSVPGTEWGQYF
TGTGCCAGCAGCGTTCCCGGGACAGAATGGGGGCAGTACTTC
>NA|TRBJ2-1|TRBV4-3|TRBD1
CASSPTSATGTGGDEQFF
TGCGCCAGCAGCCCAACCTCCGCCACCGGGACAGGGGGCGATGAGCAGTTCTTC
>once|TRBJ2-7|TRBV6-5|TRBD2
CASSRLAGGAYEQYF
TGTGCCAGCAGCAGACTAGCGGGGGGGGCCTACGAGCAGTACTTC
>NA|TRBJ2-3|TRBV29-1|NA
CSVGPSVTDTQYF
TGCAGCGTTGGCCCTAGTGTAACAGATACGCAGTATTTT
>once|TRBJ1-3|TRBV14|TRBD1
CASSPRQGYGNTIYF
TGTGCCAGCAGCCCGCGACAGGGTTACGGAAACACCATATATTTT
>once|TRBJ2-7|TRBV28|TRBD1
CASTDRAEQYF
TGTGCCAGCACCGACAGGGCCGAGCAGTACTTC
>NA|TRBJ2-1|TRBV27|NA
CASSPNRVNEQFF
TGTGCCAGCAGTCCCAACAGGGTAAATGAGCAGTTCTTC
>NA|TRBJ2-1|TRBV5-1|TRBD1
CASSPGQDNEQFF
TGCGCCAGCAGCCCCGGACAGGACAATGAGCAGTTCTTC
>NA|TRBJ1-4|TRBV4-2|NA
CASSQLAFNEKLFF
TGTGCCAGCAGCCAATTGGCCTTTAATGAAAAACTGTTTTTT
>NA|TRBJ1-5|TRBV19|NA
CASNLGVGQPQHF
TGTGCCAGTAATCTAGGGGTTGGGCAGCCCCAGCATTTT
>NA|TRBJ2-2|TRBV4-3|TRBD1
CASSQGTGANTGELFF
TGCGCCAGCAGCCAAGGGACAGGAGCGAACACCGGGGAGCTGTTTTTT
>once|TRBJ1-1|TRBV5-1|TRBD1
CASSLARTGIGMNTEAFF
TGCGCCAGCAGCTTGGCCAGGACAGGCATAGGAATGAACACTGAAGCTTTCTTT
>NA|TRBJ1-2|TRBV6-5|TRBD1
CASSYRDRGLEGYTF
TGTGCCAGCAGTTATCGGGACAGGGGGCTTGAAGGCTACACCTTC
>NA|TRBJ2-5|TRBV11-2|TRBD2
CASSLEAGDSETQYF
TGTGCCAGCAGCTTAGAAGCGGGAGATTCAGAGACCCAGTACTTC
>NA|TRBJ2-3|TRBV27|NA
CASRPPQPAVSVMDSPHTDTQYF
TGTGCCAGCAGGCCCCCCCAGCCAGCAGTCTCTGTCATGGACTCCCCGCACACAGATACGCAGTATTTT
>NA|TRBJ1-4|TRBV19|TRBD1
CASTLGQGIGNSNEKLFF
TGTGCCAGTACCTTGGGACAGGGAATCGGCAACTCTAATGAAAAACTGTTTTTT
>NA|TRBJ2-3|TRBV4-1|TRBD2
CASSQDGSGRLDTQYF
TGCGCCAGCAGCCAAGATGGGAGCGGGAGGTTAGATACGCAGTATTTT
>NA|TRBJ1-5|TRBV6-5|NA
CASSSQGYSNQPQHF
TGTGCCAGCAGCAGCCAGGGGTATAGCAATCAGCCCCAGCATTTT
>NA|TRBJ2-5|TRBV7-2|TRBD1
CASSLSGTGEETQYF
TGTGCCAGCAGCTTATCGGGGACAGGGGAAGAGACCCAGTACTTC
>NA|TRBJ1-5|TRBV6-2/TRBV6-3|NA
CASSPDGANDQPQHF
TGTGCCAGCAGTCCCGACGGAGCAAATGATCAGCCCCAGCATTTT
>NA|TRBJ2-4|TRBV9|TRBD2
CASSPRGTTKNIQYF
TGTGCCAGCAGCCCCCGCGGGACTACCAAAAACATTCAGTACTTC
>NA|TRBJ1-6|TRBV19|TRBD1
CASSITGQGLDNNSPLHF
TGTGCCAGTAGTATAACGGGACAGGGGCTCGATAATAATTCACCCCTCCACTTT
>NA|TRBJ2-2|TRBV21-1|NA
CANLPGLAGTGELFF
TGTGCCAACCTCCCGGGACTAGCGGGGACCGGGGAGCTGTTTTTT
>once|TRBJ2-4|TRBV7-8|TRBD2
CASSRGTSGRWDIQYF
TGTGCCAGCAGCAGGGGGACTAGCGGGAGGTGGGACATTCAGTACTTC
>NA|TRBJ2-1|TRBV7-9|NA
CASSHRVTSSYNEQFF
TGTGCCAGCAGCCACAGGGTTACCAGCTCCTACAATGAGCAGTTCTTC
>NA|TRBJ1-2|TRBV7-2|NA
CASSALGGFYGYTF
TGTGCCAGCAGCGCCCTAGGGGGATTCTATGGCTACACCTTC
>NA|TRBJ1-3|TRBV14|NA
CASSWASGNTIYF
TGTGCCAGCAGTTGGGCATCTGGAAACACCATATATTTT
>NA|TRBJ2-1|TRBV18|TRBD1
CASSFSGTGIEQFF
TGTGCCAGCTCTTTCTCCGGGACAGGGATTGAGCAGTTCTTC
>few|TRBJ2-7|TRBV6-2/TRBV6-3|NA
CASSYTTTGLQMYEQYF
TGTGCCAGCAGTTACACAACGACAGGTCTCCAAATGTACGAGCAGTACTTC
>NA|TRBJ2-7|TRBV19|NA
CASSGLAWGSSYEQYF
TGTGCCAGTAGTGGTTTAGCGTGGGGAAGCTCCTACGAGCAGTACTTC
>NA|TRBJ2-1|TRBV27|TRBD2
CASTVAGGVNDEQFF
TGTGCCAGCACGGTAGCGGGAGGGGTGAACGATGAGCAGTTCTTC
>NA|TRBJ1-5|TRBV4-3|NA
CASSQEVEVNQPQHF
TGCGCCAGCAGCCAAGAGGTGGAGGTGAATCAGCCCCAGCATTTT
>NA|TRBJ2-1|TRBV5-1|TRBD2
CASSLVPSGSLNEQFF
TGCGCCAGCAGCTTGGTGCCTAGCGGGAGTCTCAATGAGCAGTTCTTC
>NA|TRBJ1-1|TRBV7-9|NA
CASSASRTDSSEAFF
TGTGCCAGCAGCGCCTCCCGGACGGACAGCTCTGAAGCTTTCTTT
>once|TRBJ1-6|TRBV7-2|TRBD1
CASSPRDSLNSPLHF
TGTGCCAGCAGCCCTCGGGACAGCCTGAATTCACCCCTCCACTTT
>NA|TRBJ1-1|TRBV6-2/TRBV6-3|NA
CASGPQGPLTEAFF
TGTGCCAGCGGCCCACAGGGTCCCCTCACTGAAGCTTTCTTT
>once|TRBJ1-1|TRBV4-2|NA
CASSPPDRNTEAFF
TGTGCCAGCAGCCCCCCGGACAGGAACACTGAAGCTTTCTTT
>few|TRBJ1-2|TRBV11-3|TRBD1
CASSLGQGNYGYTF
TGTGCCAGCAGCTTAGGACAGGGCAACTATGGCTACACCTTC
>NA|TRBJ1-6|TRBV10-3|TRBD1
CAITTGSSNSPLHF
TGTGCCATCACGACAGGGTCTTCCAATTCACCCCTCCACTTT
>NA|TRBJ1-4|TRBV5-1|NA
CASSLGGPNNEKLFF
TGCGCCAGCAGCCTGGGGGGGCCAAATAATGAAAAACTGTTTTTT
>NA|TRBJ2-3|TRBV7-7|TRBD2
CASSCLAGKLTDTQYF
TGTGCTAGCAGCTGTTTAGCGGGAAAACTCACAGATACGCAGTATTTT
>once|TRBJ1-5|TRBV19|NA
CASSPRGGGNQPQHF
TGTGCCAGTAGTCCCCGCGGGGGGGGCAATCAGCCCCAGCATTTT